These 16 T cell receptor beta chains originate from one sample sequenced in a study of blood T cell repertoires in COVID-19. Libraries were prepared by immunoSEQ multiplex PCR; TCRdb keeps only in-frame clonotypes and omits some of them. There are hundreds of thousands of clones in the sample; about nine tenths occur only once, and about 7% lies in the top ten. Sequenced input: peripheral blood. Receptor source: a woman in her 70s with COVID-19, enrolled during active disease.

This clone was seen a few times. The chain has TRBV19 and TRBJ1-6; 7 nucleotides align to TRBD1. V was pared by 5 bases and J by 6 bases, with 7 bases of the junction left unmatched. Germline lookup yields CDR1 LNHDA and CDR2 SQIVND (reference sequence). The CDR3 runs 15 residues. The CDR3 region is CASSAGTEVNSPLHF. CDR3 nucleotide sequence: TGTGCCAGTAGTGCCGGGACAGAGGTTAATTCACCCCTCCACTTT.

This sequence joins TRBV24-1 and TRBJ2-3; tentative D call: TRBD1 (6 bases). CDR1 KGHDR and CDR2 SFDVKD come from the germline V gene. V dropped 12 bases and J dropped 2 bases, with 14 bases sitting between them. CDR3 size: 13 residues. CDR3 loop: CAARDTNTDTQYF. CDR3 sequence (DNA): TGTGCCGCCCGGGACACAAACACAGATACGCAGTATTTT.

J is TRBJ1-5 and V is TRBV6-2 or TRBV6-3; perhaps TRBD1 as D (6 bases). Germline V gene sequence: CDR1 MNHEY, CDR2 SVGEGT. There are 16 residues in the CDR3. V shed 4 bases and J shed 7 bases, with 20 bases lying between them. The DNA of the CDR3 is TGTGCCAGCAGTTTGCTGGGGACATGGGGTGAACAGCCCCAGCATTTT. Translation: CASSLLGTWGEQPQHF.

V and J are TRBV23-1 and TRBJ1-3; a possible D gene is TRBD1 (6 bases). TRBV23-1 is classed as an ORF, of uncertain function. Trimming pared 3 bases from V and 0 bases from J, leaving 15 bases between. The CDR3 has 17 residues. CDR3 bases: TGCGCCAGCAGTCAGTCCGGGACATCGAGCTCTGGAAACACCATATATTTT. The encoded protein is CASSQSGTSSSGNTIYF.

V is TRBV30 and J is TRBJ2-5; TRBD2 agrees at 8 bases. The CDR3 sequence is 15 residues long. Losses at the gene ends were 0 bases for V and 2 bases for J; bases not matched to a gene: 5. CDR1 is GTSNPN, CDR2 SVGIG, per germline (reference sequence). CDR3 protein: CAWSVPRLAQETQYF. The CDR3 DNA reads as TGTGCCTGGAGTGTACCACGACTAGCGCAAGAGACCCAGTACTTC.

This clone was detected ten times or more. The CDR3: CASSWPGQVNTEAFF. The CDR3 DNA follows: TGTGCTAGTTCCTGGCCGGGACAGGTTAACACTGAAGCTTTCTTT. The V call is TRBV12-5, the J call TRBJ1-1; 8 nucleotides line up with TRBD1. CDR3 size: 15 residues. Germline loops: CDR1 LGHNT, CDR2 FRNRAP. Losses at the gene ends were 8 bases for V and 2 bases for J; bases not matched to a gene: 10.

CDR3 bases: TGTGCCAGCAGGGGGGGAGAGCCTCCCGATACGCAGTATTTT. Amino acids: CASRGGEPPDTQYF. This rearrangement joins TRBV2 to TRBJ2-3; D possibly corresponds to TRBD2 (6 bases). CDR1 is SNHLY, CDR2 FYNNEI, per germline. There are 14 residues in the CDR3. V dropped 6 bases and J dropped 6 bases, with 16 bases sitting between them.

J is TRBJ2-2 and V is TRBV12-3 or TRBV12-4; the D is unclear. V was clipped by 6 bases and J by 2 bases, with 4 bases between them. This CDR3 region has 12 residues. As DNA, the CDR3 is TGTGCCAGCAGGAGAAACACCGGGGAGCTGTTTTTT. Its translation is CASRRNTGELFF.

This clone turned up a few times. The rearrangement links TRBV28 to TRBJ2-5, with 12 bases aligning to TRBD2. CDR1 is MDHEN and CDR2 is SYDVKM in the germline V gene. There are 16 residues in the CDR3. V trimming: 2 bases; J trimming: 7 bases; junction bases outside the gene matches: 8. CDR3 sequence reads: CASSLPLAGGLGTQYF. In nucleotides, the CDR3 is TGTGCCAGCAGTTTACCCCTAGCGGGGGGGCTGGGGACCCAGTACTTC.

The CDR3 here is CASSPLSGRQGEFF. CDR3 DNA: TGTGCCAGCAGCCCGCTTAGTGGGAGACAGGGGGAGTTCTTC. V and J are TRBV11-2 and TRBJ2-1; 9 bases agree with TRBD1. Germline-derived CDR1 and CDR2 are SGHAT and FQNNGV. This CDR3 contains 14 residues. The junction had 13 bases not matched to a gene; V was cut back by 5 bases and J by 14 bases. Using reference TRBV11-2 and TRBJ2-1 for the parts outside the CDR3, the full variable domain is EAGVAQSPRYKIIEKRQSVAFWCNPISGHATLYWYQQILGQGPKLLIQFQNNGVVDDSQLPKDRFSAERLKGVDSTLKIQPAKLEDSAVYLCASSPLSGRQGEFFGPGTRLTVL.

This clone was counted a single time. The rearrangement links TRBV7-9 to TRBJ1-5, with D uncertain. This CDR3 region has 13 residues. Trimming shortened V by 6 bases and J by 0 bases, and 6 bases separated the two germline ends. Germline lookup yields CDR1 SEHNR and CDR2 FQNEAQ (reference sequence). DNA for the CDR3: TGTGCCAGCAGACAATTTAGCAATCAGCCCCAGCATTTT. Translated: CASRQFSNQPQHF.

V and J are TRBV24-1 and TRBJ2-1, with 13 bases fitting TRBD2. The CDR3 loop spans 16 amino acids. Trimming cost V 4 bases and J 4 bases; bases outside gene matches: 3. Germline CDR1 reads KGHDR; CDR2 reads SFDVKD. In DNA, the CDR3 is TGTGCCACCAGTGAACCGACTAGCGGGGGGTACAATGAGCAGTTCTTC. As protein: CATSEPTSGGYNEQFF.

Only one count was recorded for this clone. This sequence joins TRBV19 and TRBJ1-5; 7 nucleotides align to TRBD1. This CDR3 contains 16 residues. The V gene end was trimmed by 3 bases and the J gene end by 7 bases; junction bases not matched to a gene: 12. The V gene's germline CDR1 is LNHDA and CDR2 SQIVND (reference sequence). DNA of the CDR3: TGTGCCAGTAGTATCTCTAGGAACAGGGGAGACCAGCCCCAGCATTTT. This codes for CASSISRNRGDQPQHF. Drawing the rest from reference TRBV19 and TRBJ1-5, the complete variable domain is DGGITQSPKYLFRKEGQNVTLSCEQNLNHDAMYWYRQDPGQGLRLIYYSQIVNDFQKGDIAEGYSVSREKKESFPLTVTSAQKNPTAFYLCASSISRNRGDQPQHFGDGTRLSIL.

The gene calls are TRBV6-6 and TRBJ1-1; 8 bases are a match to TRBD1. V lost 2 bases and J lost 1; bases outside the gene matches: 3. The CDR3 is 15 amino acids. CDR1 and CDR2 from the germline V gene are MNHNY and SVGAGI (reference sequence). CDR3 DNA sequence: TGTGCCAGCAGTTACACCGGACAGGGGAACACTGAAGCTTTCTTT. As protein: CASSYTGQGNTEAFF.

This clone was seen once. The chain links TRBV6-5 to TRBJ1-3; no clear D gene. From germline, CDR1 is MNHEY and CDR2 SVGAGI. V lost 11 bases, J lost 0 bases, and 14 bases lay in between. This CDR3 comprises 14 residues. CDR3 residues: CASADGSSGNTIYF. CDR3 bases: TGTGCCTCCGCGGACGGGAGCTCTGGAAACACCATATATTTT.

The chain has TRBV7-3 and TRBJ1-1; the match to TRBD1 covers 9 bases. Trimming at V came to 2 bases and at J to 5 bases, leaving 9 bases not matched to a gene. This CDR3 comprises 16 residues. Germline lookup yields CDR1 SGHTA and CDR2 FQGTGA. This chain's CDR3 is CASSLQIRQGGTEAFF. CDR3 sequence (DNA): TGTGCCAGCAGCTTACAAATTCGACAGGGGGGGACTGAAGCTTTCTTT.